These 9 T cell receptor beta chains came from one sample sequenced in a study of Graves' ophthalmopathy and Graves' hyperthyroidism. Amplification targeted the TCR beta CDR3 regions, with RNA transcripts as the source material. Second-round multiplex PCR came after a first-round RT-PCR that employed HTBI primers. From the multiplex PCR reads, TCRdb called clonotypes with MiXCR, one entry per CDR3 protein. The data contain about 480,000 distinct CDR3 sequences, approximately 14% of them seen just once; the ten biggest clones take up approximately 9.8%. Sequencing was performed on blood. All receptors derive from a woman aged 25-40 years with Graves' ophthalmopathy.

This clonotype has ten or more counts. The J gene is TRBJ1-1, the V gene TRBV4-1; D not resolved. Germline-derived CDR1 and CDR2 are MGHRA and YSYEKL. Trimming took 0 bases from V and 1 from J, leaving 6 bases between them. The CDR3 is 14 amino acids. This CDR3 reads CASSQENRNTEAFF. The CDR3, as DNA: TGCGCCAGCAGCCAAGAAAACAGGAACACTGAAGCTTTCTTT.

This clonotype was picked up many times. A read error may explain this, as a much larger clone is one base away. The V and J genes are TRBV6-5 and TRBJ2-2, with D hard to call. The germline CDR1 and CDR2 sequences are MNHEY and SVGAGI. The CDR3 totals 13 residues. Trimming removed 2 bases at V and 3 bases at J, with 4 bases between. This chain's CDR3 is CASSYQDTGELFF. In DNA form, the CDR3 reads TGTGCCAGCAGTTACCAGGACACCGGGGAGCTGTTTTTT.

At least ten counts were recorded for this clonotype. This chain uses TRBV18 with TRBJ1-1; D might be TRBD1 (6 bases). Trimming took off 1 base at V and 1 base at J, with 10 bases between the two ends. This CDR3 is built from 15 residues. CDR1 is KGHSH and CDR2 is LQKENI in the germline V gene. The CDR3 sequence: CASSPQGDGNTEAFF. The DNA of the CDR3 is TGTGCCAGCTCACCACAGGGGGACGGGAACACTGAAGCTTTCTTT.

At least ten counts were recorded for this clonotype. V usage is TRBV28 and J usage is TRBJ2-2; D is perhaps TRBD2 (6 bases). Per germline, CDR1 MDHEN and CDR2 SYDVKM. The CDR3 has 15 amino acids. Trimming removed 11 bases at V and 5 bases at J, with 21 bases between. This CDR3 is CAVAGGLTGTGELFF. As DNA, the CDR3 is TGTGCCGTGGCTGGAGGGTTAACGGGGACCGGGGAGCTGTTTTTT.

This clonotype was picked up many times. V and J are TRBV12-3 or TRBV12-4 and TRBJ1-2; 7 bases match TRBD1. This CDR3 is 12 amino acids long. Trimming at V came to 6 bases and at J to 7 bases, leaving 5 bases not matched to a gene. The CDR3 DNA follows: TGTGCCAGCAGCCCCGACAGGGTTGGCTACACCTTC. Residues: CASSPDRVGYTF.

The genes are TRBV5-1 and TRBJ2-7, with 15 bases lining up with TRBD2. V was clipped by 0 bases and J by 5 bases; unmatched bases: 9. CDR3 length equals 18 residues. CDR1 and CDR2 (germline): SGHRS, YFSETQ. This CDR3 is CASSLVGLAGGVGDEQYF. Written as DNA, the CDR3 is TGCGCCAGCAGCTTGGTGGGACTAGCGGGAGGAGTCGGCGACGAGCAGTACTTC.

This clonotype was found many times. The CDR3 loop is CASSRTSGDYNEQFF. CDR3 bases: TGTGCCAGCAGTCGGACTAGCGGGGACTACAATGAGCAGTTCTTC. The rearrangement links TRBV6-1 to TRBJ2-1, with 12 bases that match TRBD2. The junction had 2 bases not matched to a gene; V was cut back by 5 bases and J by 3 bases. This CDR3 region has 15 residues. Germline loops: CDR1 MNHNS, CDR2 SASEGT.

To note about this clonotype: One junction end does not reproduce the germline sequence, and a read error may be involved. The chain carries TRBV12-3 or TRBV12-4 and TRBJ1-3; 8 nucleotides align to TRBD1. The CDR3 runs 17 residues. CDR3 residues: CASSVLTGAHSGNTIHF. CDR3 bases: TGTGCCAGCAGCGTACTGACAGGGGCCCACTCTGGAAACACCATACATTTT.

This clonotype occurred many times. V usage is TRBV27 and J usage is TRBJ1-6, with 10 nucleotides matching TRBD1. The trim removed 6 bases at V and 0 bases at J, leaving 17 bases unmatched. Germline V gene lookup returns CDR1 MNHEY and CDR2 SMNVEV (reference sequence). This CDR3 comprises 21 residues. The CDR3 protein is CASSPPPDRGGLSSYNSPLHF. CDR3 bases: TGTGCCAGCAGCCCACCCCCGGACAGGGGGGGCCTTAGCTCCTATAATTCACCCCTCCACTTT.